Sequencing of this T cell receptor beta chain was carried out in a study of blood T cell repertoires in COVID-19. Study information: T cells, B-cell-depleted T cells, or PBMCs provided the cDNA or gDNA that served as material.

Germline CDR1 is GTSNPN and CDR2 is SVGIG (reference sequence). This CDR3 contains 14 residues. V lost 2 bases and J 4 bases, leaving 11 bases between the germline ends. In the authors' workflow: Cell counts per sample came from amplifying reference gene primers. The data were produced by immunoSEQ multiplex PCR, yet TCRdb's version contains in-frame clones alone and is incomplete. V, J and clone size reflect that table, while D and trimming were determined from the DNA. The table records around 250,000 clones, approximately 88% of them present only once. What was sequenced was peripheral blood. This chain connects TRBV30 to TRBJ1-4, with D possibly being TRBD1 (6 bases). The source is a woman aged 70-85 years with COVID-19, enrolled during active disease. The CDR3 sequence: CAWSRQAYNEKLFF. CDR3 nucleotides: TGTGCCTGGAGTCGACAGGCATATAATGAAAAACTGTTTTTT.